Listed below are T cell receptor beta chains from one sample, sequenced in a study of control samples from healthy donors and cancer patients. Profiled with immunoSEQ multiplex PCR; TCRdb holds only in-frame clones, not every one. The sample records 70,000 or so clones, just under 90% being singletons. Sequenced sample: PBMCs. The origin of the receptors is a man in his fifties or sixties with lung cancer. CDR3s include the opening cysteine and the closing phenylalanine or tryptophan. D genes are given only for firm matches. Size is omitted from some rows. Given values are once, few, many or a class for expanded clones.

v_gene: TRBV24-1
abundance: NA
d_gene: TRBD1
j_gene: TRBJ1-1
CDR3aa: CATSDPGTGDTEAFF
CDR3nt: TGTGCCACCAGTGACCCTGGGACAGGGGACACTGAAGCTTTCTTT

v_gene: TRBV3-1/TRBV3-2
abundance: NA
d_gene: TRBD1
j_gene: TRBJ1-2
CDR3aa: CASRDRGLGYTF
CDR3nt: TGTGCCAGCAGGGACAGGGGGCTTGGCTACACCTTC

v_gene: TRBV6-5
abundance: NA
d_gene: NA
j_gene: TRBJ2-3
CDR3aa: CASSSRGISTDTQYF
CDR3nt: TGTGCCAGCAGTTCACGGGGGATTAGCACAGATACGCAGTATTTT

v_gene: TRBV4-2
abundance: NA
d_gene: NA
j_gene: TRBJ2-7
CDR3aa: CASSQDSDSSDEQYF
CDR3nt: TGTGCCAGCAGCCAAGATAGCGACAGCTCGGACGAGCAGTACTTC

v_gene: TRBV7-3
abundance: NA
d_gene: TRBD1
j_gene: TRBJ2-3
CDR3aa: CASRATGTPSDTQYF
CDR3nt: TGTGCCAGCAGAGCGACAGGGACCCCCTCAGATACGCAGTATTTT

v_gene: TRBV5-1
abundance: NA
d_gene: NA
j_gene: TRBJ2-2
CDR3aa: CASSLGVANTGELFF
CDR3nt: TGCGCCAGCAGCTTGGGTGTCGCGAACACCGGGGAGCTGTTTTTT

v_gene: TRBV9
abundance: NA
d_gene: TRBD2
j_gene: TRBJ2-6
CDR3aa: CASSVQSGAGANVLTF
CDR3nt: TGTGCCAGCAGCGTCCAGAGCGGGGCTGGGGCCAACGTCCTGACTTTC

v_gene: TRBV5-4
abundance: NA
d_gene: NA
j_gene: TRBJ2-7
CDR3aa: CASSLGGSSYEQYF
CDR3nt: TGTGCCAGCAGCTTGGGAGGGTCCTCCTACGAGCAGTACTTC

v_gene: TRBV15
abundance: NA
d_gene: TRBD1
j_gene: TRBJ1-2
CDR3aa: CATSGDRNYGYTF
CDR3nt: TGTGCCACCAGCGGGGACAGGAACTATGGCTACACCTTC

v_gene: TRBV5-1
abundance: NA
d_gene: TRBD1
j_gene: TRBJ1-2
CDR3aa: CASSLSGGRYGYTF
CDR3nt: TGCGCCAGCAGCTTGTCAGGGGGAAGGTATGGCTACACCTTC

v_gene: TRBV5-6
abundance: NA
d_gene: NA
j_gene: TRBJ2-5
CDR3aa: CASSLTLGIIETQYF
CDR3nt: TGTGCCAGCAGCTTAACTCTCGGGATCATCGAGACCCAGTACTTC

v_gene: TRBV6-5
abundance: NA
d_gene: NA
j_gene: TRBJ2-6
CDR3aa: CASSYEFSGANVLTF
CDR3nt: TGTGCCAGCAGTTACGAATTCTCTGGGGCCAACGTCCTGACTTTC

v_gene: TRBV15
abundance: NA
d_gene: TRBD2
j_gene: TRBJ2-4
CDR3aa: CATSWTSGGTKNIQYF
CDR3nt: TGTGCCACCAGCTGGACTAGCGGGGGGACCAAAAACATTCAGTACTTC

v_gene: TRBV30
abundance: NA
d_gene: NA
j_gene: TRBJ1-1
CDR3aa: CAWRSAGRYTEAFF
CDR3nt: TGTGCCTGGAGATCGGCAGGGAGGTACACTGAAGCTTTCTTT

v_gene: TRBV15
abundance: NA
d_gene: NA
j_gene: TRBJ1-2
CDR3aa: CAASREEGDGYTF
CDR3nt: TGTGCCGCCAGCAGAGAAGAAGGGGATGGCTACACCTTC

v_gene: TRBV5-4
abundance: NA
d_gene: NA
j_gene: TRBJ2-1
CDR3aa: CASSPEGGQEFF
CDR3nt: TGTGCCAGCAGCCCCGAGGGGGGGCAAGAGTTCTTC

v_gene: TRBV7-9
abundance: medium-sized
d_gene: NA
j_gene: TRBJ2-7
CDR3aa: CASSSPDVGIYEQYF
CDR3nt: TGTGCCAGCAGCTCGCCGGACGTCGGGATCTACGAGCAGTACTTC

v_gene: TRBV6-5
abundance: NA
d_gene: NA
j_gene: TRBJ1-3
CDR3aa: CASSYSRRRINTIYF
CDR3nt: TGTGCCAGCAGTTACTCGAGGCGGAGGATAAACACCATATATTTT

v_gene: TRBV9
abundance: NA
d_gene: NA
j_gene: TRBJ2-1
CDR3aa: CASSVGAGGPYNEQFF
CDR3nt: TGTGCCAGCAGCGTAGGGGCTGGGGGGCCTTACAATGAGCAGTTCTTC

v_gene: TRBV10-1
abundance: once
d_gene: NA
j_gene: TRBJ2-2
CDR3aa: CASSDGRNTGELFF
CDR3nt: TGCGCCAGCAGTGATGGCAGGAACACCGGGGAGCTGTTTTTT

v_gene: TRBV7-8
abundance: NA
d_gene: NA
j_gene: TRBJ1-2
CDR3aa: CASSLVAETNYGYTF
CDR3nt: TGTGCCAGCAGCTTAGTGGCGGAAACAAACTATGGCTACACCTTC

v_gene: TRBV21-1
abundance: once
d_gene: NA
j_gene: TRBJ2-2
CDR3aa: CASSKEDRQSNTGELFF
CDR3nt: TGTGCCAGCAGCAAAGAAGACAGGCAATCGAACACCGGGGAGCTGTTTTTT

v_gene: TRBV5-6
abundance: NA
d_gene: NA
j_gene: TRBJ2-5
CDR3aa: CASSLADDQETQYF
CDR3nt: TGTGCCAGCAGCTTGGCGGACGACCAAGAGACCCAGTACTTC

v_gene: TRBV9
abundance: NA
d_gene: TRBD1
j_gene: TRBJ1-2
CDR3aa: CASSRGQGNYGYTF
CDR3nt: TGTGCCAGCAGCCGGGGACAGGGGAACTATGGCTACACCTTC

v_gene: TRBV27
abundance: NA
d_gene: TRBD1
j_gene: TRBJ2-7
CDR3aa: CASSTPPGQGAHEQYF
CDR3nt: TGTGCCAGCAGTACCCCTCCGGGACAGGGGGCCCACGAGCAGTACTTC

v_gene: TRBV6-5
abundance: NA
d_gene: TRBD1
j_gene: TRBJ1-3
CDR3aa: CASTTGGSSGNTIYF
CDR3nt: TGTGCCAGCACCACAGGGGGTTCATCTGGAAACACCATATATTTT

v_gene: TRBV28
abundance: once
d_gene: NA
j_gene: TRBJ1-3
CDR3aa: CASEDRSGNTIYF
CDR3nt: TGTGCCAGCGAAGACAGATCTGGAAACACCATATATTTT

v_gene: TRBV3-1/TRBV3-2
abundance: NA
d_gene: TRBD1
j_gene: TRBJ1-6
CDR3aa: CASSRAPGQGNSPLHF
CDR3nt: TGTGCCAGCAGCCGCGCACCGGGACAGGGTAATTCACCCCTCCACTTT

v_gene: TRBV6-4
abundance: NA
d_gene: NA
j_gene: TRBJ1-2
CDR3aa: CASSASPTAILRGYTF
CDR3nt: TGTGCCAGCAGTGCCTCCCCGACAGCGATTTTGAGGGGCTACACCTTC

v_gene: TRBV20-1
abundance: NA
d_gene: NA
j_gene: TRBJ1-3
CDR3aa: CSAQNGNTIYF
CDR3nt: TGCAGTGCCCAAAATGGAAACACCATATATTTT

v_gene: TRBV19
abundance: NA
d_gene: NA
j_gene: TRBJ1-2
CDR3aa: CASSTQGHYGYTF
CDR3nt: TGTGCCAGTAGTACTCAAGGACACTATGGCTACACCTTC

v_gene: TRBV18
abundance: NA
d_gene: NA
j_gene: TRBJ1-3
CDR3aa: CASSVDKTGNTIYF
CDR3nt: TGTGCCAGCTCAGTAGACAAGACTGGAAACACCATATATTTT

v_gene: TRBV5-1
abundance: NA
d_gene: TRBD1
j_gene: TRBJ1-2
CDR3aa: CASSFMTPGQGNYGYTF
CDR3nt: TGCGCCAGCAGCTTTATGACACCGGGACAGGGGAACTATGGCTACACCTTC

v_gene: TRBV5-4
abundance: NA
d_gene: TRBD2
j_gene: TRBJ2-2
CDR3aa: CASSPTGGQSGELFF
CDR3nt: TGTGCCAGCAGCCCTACGGGGGGGCAAAGCGGGGAGCTGTTTTTT

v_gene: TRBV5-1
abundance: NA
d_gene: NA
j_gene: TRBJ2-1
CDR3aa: CASSLSNEQFF
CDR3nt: TGCGCCAGCAGCCTCTCCAATGAGCAGTTCTTC

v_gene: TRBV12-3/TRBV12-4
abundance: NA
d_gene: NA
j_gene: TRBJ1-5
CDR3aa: CASSLGLGPQHF
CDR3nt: TGTGCCAGCAGTTTGGGGCTAGGGCCCCAGCATTTT

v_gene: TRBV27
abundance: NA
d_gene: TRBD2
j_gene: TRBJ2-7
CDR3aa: CASSSVGGTSYEQYF
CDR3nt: TGTGCCAGCAGTTCCGTGGGGGGGACCTCCTACGAGCAGTACTTC

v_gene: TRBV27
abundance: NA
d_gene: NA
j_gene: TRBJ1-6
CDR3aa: CASSQGTAFNSPLHF
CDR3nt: TGTGCCAGCAGTCAGGGGACGGCTTTTAATTCACCCCTCCACTTT

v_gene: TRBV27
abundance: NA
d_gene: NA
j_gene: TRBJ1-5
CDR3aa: CASRGEDQPQHF
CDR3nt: TGTGCCAGCAGGGGGGAGGATCAGCCCCAGCATTTT

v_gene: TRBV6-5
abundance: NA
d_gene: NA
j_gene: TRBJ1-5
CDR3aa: CASSYSEGSNQPQHF
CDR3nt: TGTGCCAGCAGTTACTCCGAGGGGAGCAATCAGCCCCAGCATTTT

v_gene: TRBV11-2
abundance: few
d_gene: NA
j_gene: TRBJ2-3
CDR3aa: CASSTTLDAYTQYF
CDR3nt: TGTGCCAGCAGCACTACATTAGACGCCTATACGCAGTATTTT

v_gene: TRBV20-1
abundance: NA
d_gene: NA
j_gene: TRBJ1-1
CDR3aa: CSAATGTEAFF
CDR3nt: TGCAGTGCTGCAACAGGCACTGAAGCTTTCTTT

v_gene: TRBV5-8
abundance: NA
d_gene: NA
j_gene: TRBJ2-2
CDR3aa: CASSLYDSLNTGELFF
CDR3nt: TGTGCCAGCAGCCTATATGACAGTTTGAACACCGGGGAGCTGTTTTTT

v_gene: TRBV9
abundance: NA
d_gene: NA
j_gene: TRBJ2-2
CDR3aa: CASSVDRGAGELFF
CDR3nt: TGTGCCAGCAGCGTAGATAGGGGTGCCGGGGAGCTGTTTTTT

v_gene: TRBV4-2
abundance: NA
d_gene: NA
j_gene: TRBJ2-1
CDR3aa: CASSQDTTVANEQFF
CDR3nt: TGTGCCAGCAGCCAAGATACGACAGTAGCCAATGAGCAGTTCTTC

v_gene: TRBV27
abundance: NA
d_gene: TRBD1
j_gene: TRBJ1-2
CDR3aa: CASRDRIYGYTF
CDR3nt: TGTGCCAGCAGGGACAGGATCTATGGCTACACCTTC

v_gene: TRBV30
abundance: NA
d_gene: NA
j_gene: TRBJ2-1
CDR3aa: CAWSVVGSPSSYNEQFF
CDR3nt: TGTGCCTGGAGTGTAGTCGGGTCCCCTAGCTCCTACAATGAGCAGTTCTTC

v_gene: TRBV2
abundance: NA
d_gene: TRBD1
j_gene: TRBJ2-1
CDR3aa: CASRRDRDLRNEQFF
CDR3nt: TGTGCCAGCAGAAGGGACAGGGACTTGCGGAATGAGCAGTTCTTC

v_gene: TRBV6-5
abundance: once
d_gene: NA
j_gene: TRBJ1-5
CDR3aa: CASRPSQSNQPQHF
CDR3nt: TGTGCCAGCAGACCCTCACAGAGCAATCAGCCCCAGCATTTT

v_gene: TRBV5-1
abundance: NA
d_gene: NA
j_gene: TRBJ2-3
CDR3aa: CASSLVTAVPGADTQYF
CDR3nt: TGCGCCAGCAGCTTGGTAACAGCCGTCCCTGGGGCAGATACGCAGTATTTT

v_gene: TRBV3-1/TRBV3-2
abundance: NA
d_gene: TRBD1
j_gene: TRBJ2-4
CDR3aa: CASSRRQGGNIQYF
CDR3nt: TGTGCCAGCAGCCGACGACAGGGTGGAAACATTCAGTACTTC

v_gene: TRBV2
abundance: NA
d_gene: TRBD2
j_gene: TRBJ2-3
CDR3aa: CASSEGLAADTQYF
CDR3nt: TGTGCCAGCAGTGAGGGACTAGCCGCAGATACGCAGTATTTT

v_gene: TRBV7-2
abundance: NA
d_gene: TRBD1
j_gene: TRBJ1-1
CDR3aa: CASSPDRVNTEAFF
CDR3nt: TGTGCCAGCAGCCCCGACAGGGTGAACACTGAAGCTTTCTTT

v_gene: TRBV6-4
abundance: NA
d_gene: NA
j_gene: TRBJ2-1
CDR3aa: CASSDSWSSSYNEQFF
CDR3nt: TGTGCCAGCAGTGACTCCTGGTCGAGCTCCTACAATGAGCAGTTCTTC

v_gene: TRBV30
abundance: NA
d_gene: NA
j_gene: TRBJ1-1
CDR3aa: CAWSRWTISQNTEAFF
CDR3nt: TGTGCCTGGAGCCGTTGGACGATCTCTCAGAACACTGAAGCTTTCTTT

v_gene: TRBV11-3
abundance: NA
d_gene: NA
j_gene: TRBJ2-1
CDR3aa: CASSLLTSSYNEQFF
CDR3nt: TGTGCCAGCAGCCTACTTACGAGCTCCTACAATGAGCAGTTCTTC

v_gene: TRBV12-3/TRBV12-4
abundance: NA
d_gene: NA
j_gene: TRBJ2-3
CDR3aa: CASSPLGDTQYF
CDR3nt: TGTGCCAGCAGTCCCCTGGGAGATACGCAGTATTTT

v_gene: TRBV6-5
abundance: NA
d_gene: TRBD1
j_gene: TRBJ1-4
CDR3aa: CASSSGTGGEKLFF
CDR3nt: TGTGCCAGCAGTTCAGGGACAGGGGGTGAAAAACTGTTTTTT